This paragraph covers one T cell receptor beta chain sequence. Its antigen remains unknown. The PCR ran on 60 Vbeta and 13 Jbeta primers. Measured with immunoSEQ multiplex PCR; TCRdb has only the in-frame clones, and not every one. In total, the table holds roughly 70,000 clones. The data stem from a study of cytomegalovirus exposure and HLA in healthy donors. Findings and caveats of the study: By HLA locus, TCR association rates varied in a later analysis, with DRB1 showing the most and HLA-C the fewest.

The CDR3 runs 14 residues. Trimming at V came to 4 bases and at J to 0 bases, leaving 6 bases not matched to a gene. CDR1 GTSNPN and CDR2 SVGIG come from the germline V gene (reference sequence). This receptor was taken from a female donor in good health and CMV-seropositive. The sample taken for sequencing was PBMCs. V usage is TRBV30 and J usage is TRBJ2-7; 7 bases fit TRBD1. CDR3 DNA: TGTGCCTGGAATCGTGGGACAGACTCCTACGAGCAGTACTTC. Translated, it gives CAWNRGTDSYEQYF. Using reference TRBV30 and TRBJ2-7 for the parts outside the CDR3, the full variable domain is SQTIHQWPATLVQPVGSPLSLECTVEGTSNPNLYWYRQAAGRGLQLLFYSVGIGQISSEVPQNLSASRPQDRQFILSSKKLLLSDSGFYLCAWNRGTDSYEQYFGPGTRLTVT.